These 14 T cell receptor beta chains came from one sample sequenced in a study of blood T cell repertoires in COVID-19. Sequencing used immunoSEQ multiplex PCR; TCRdb keeps in-frame clones, though not all of them. In the table there are about 200,000 clones, approximately 84% of which are singletons. The sample comprised peripheral blood. The receptors were gathered from a woman aged 70-85 years with active or convalescent COVID-19.

V gene TRBV30 combines with J gene TRBJ1-2, with D uncertain. The CDR3 is 13 residues long. Germline V gives CDR1 GTSNPN, CDR2 SVGIG (reference sequence). V was shortened by 0 bases and J by 13 bases, with 18 bases between the two germline ends. The CDR3 nucleotides are TGTGCCTGGAGTGTTGGCCAAAGACTGCCCTCCACCTTC. It codes for CAWSVGQRLPSTF. The full variable domain, in which reference TRBV30 and TRBJ1-2 provide the parts outside the CDR3, is SQTIHQWPATLVQPVGSPLSLECTVEGTSNPNLYWYRQAAGRGLQLLFYSVGIGQISSEVPQNLSASRPQDRQFILSSKKLLLSDSGFYLCAWSVGQRLPSTFGSGTRLTVV.

This clone was observed many times. The rearrangement uses TRBV20-1 and TRBJ1-2; 8 positions agree with TRBD1. The junction had 8 bases not matched to a gene; V was cut back by 3 bases and J by 8 bases. Germline V gene lookup returns CDR1 DFQATT and CDR2 SNEGSKA (reference sequence). CDR3 length: 13 residues. DNA for the CDR3: TGCAGTGCTAGTGGTCAGGGGGCACTGGGCTACACCTTC. This sequence encodes CSASGQGALGYTF.

The chain joins TRBV29-1 to TRBJ2-1; 7 bases map to TRBD1. This CDR3 is built from 14 residues. CDR1 and CDR2 (germline): SQVTM, ANQGSEA. J gave up 4 bases and V 5 bases, and 8 bases lay outside the gene matches. DNA for the CDR3: TGCAGCGTTTCCGACAGGGCTCTTTACAATGAGCAGTTCTTC. Protein product: CSVSDRALYNEQFF.

The chain is built from TRBV27 and TRBJ2-1, with 10 bases identical to TRBD2. Trimming took 8 bases from V and 5 from J; bases not matched to a gene: 9. CDR3 length: 15 amino acids. Germline V gene data show CDR1 as MNHEY and CDR2 as SMNVEV (reference sequence). The CDR3 region is CASGNLAGAHNEQFF. CDR3 coding DNA: TGTGCCAGCGGGAACCTAGCGGGAGCTCACAATGAGCAGTTCTTC.

The CDR3 region has the DNA TGCGCCAGCAGTCGACTAGCGGGAGCCCTCTACAATGAGCAGTTCTTC. Translation: CASSRLAGALYNEQFF. V usage is TRBV10-1 and J usage is TRBJ2-1; 12 bases align to TRBD2. Germline assignment: CDR1 WNHNN and CDR2 SYGVQD (reference sequence). The CDR3 contains 16 residues. V was clipped by 5 bases and J by 3 bases; unmatched bases: 5.

The genes are TRBV28 and TRBJ2-7; tentatively, D is TRBD1 (9 bases). Germline V lookup: CDR1 MDHEN, CDR2 SYDVKM. Trimming shortened V by 7 bases and J by 0 bases, and 19 bases separated the two germline ends. The length of the CDR3 is 16 residues. CDR3 amino acids: CASTPDRGTSSYEQYF. Here the CDR3 DNA reads TGTGCCAGCACACCCGACAGGGGGACTAGCTCCTACGAGCAGTACTTC.

The chain couples TRBV6-5 to TRBJ2-1; 7 nucleotides line up with TRBD2. Germline V gene sequence: CDR1 MNHEY, CDR2 SVGAGI. The CDR3 extends over 15 amino acids. Trimming cost V 1 base and J 7 bases; bases outside gene matches: 7. The CDR3 protein is CASSYFSGAGNEQFF. DNA of the CDR3: TGTGCCAGCAGTTACTTTTCGGGAGCGGGGAATGAGCAGTTCTTC.

This rearrangement joins TRBV28 to TRBJ2-3; 9 nucleotides line up with TRBD1. Losses at the gene ends were 6 bases for V and 1 base for J; bases not matched to a gene: 14. Germline CDR1 is MDHEN and CDR2 is SYDVKM. The length of the CDR3 is 18 residues. The CDR3 DNA reads as TGTGCCAGCAGCATCCTACAGGGGGCGGACCAACGCACAGATACGCAGTATTTT. This translates into CASSILQGADQRTDTQYF. Filled out from reference TRBV28 and TRBJ2-3, the complete variable domain reads DVKVTQSSRYLVKRTGEKVFLECVQDMDHENMFWYRQDPGLGLRLIYFSYDVKMKEKGDIPEGYSVSREKKERFSLILESASTNQTSMYLCASSILQGADQRTDTQYFGPGTRLTVL.

This clone came up once. This sequence joins TRBV28 and TRBJ2-7; possibly TRBD1 for D (6 bases). Germline V gene data show CDR1 as MDHEN and CDR2 as SYDVKM. This CDR3 has 14 residues. With 1 base removed from V and 4 bases from J, the gap between germline ends came to 11 bases. This chain's CDR3 is CASSLSGGQYEQYF. CDR3 in DNA: TGTGCCAGCAGTTTATCTGGGGGCCAGTACGAGCAGTACTTC.

The rearrangement links TRBV2 to TRBJ1-2, with D tentatively TRBD1 (5 bases). Germline CDR1 is SNHLY and CDR2 is FYNNEI. This CDR3 contains 17 residues. Trimming removed 6 bases from V and 8 bases from J, with 28 bases in between. CDR3 residues: CASRQFLLGGLGLGYTF. The CDR3 DNA is TGTGCCAGCAGGCAATTCCTCTTGGGGGGGTTAGGGCTCGGCTACACCTTC.

The rearrangement uses TRBV2 and TRBJ2-6; D might be TRBD1 (5 bases). The CDR3 runs to 16 residues. In germline, CDR1 is SNHLY, CDR2 FYNNEI. The germline V and J ends were trimmed by 6 bases and 0 bases, with 12 bases remaining between them. CDR3 nucleotides: TGTGCCAGCAGCTTGACAGTCCTCTCTGGGGCCAACGTCCTGACTTTC. Its protein is CASSLTVLSGANVLTF.

This clone was seen more than once but under ten times. This chain joins TRBV6-2 or TRBV6-3 and TRBJ2-7, with D unresolved. Trimming pared 0 bases from V and 5 bases from J, leaving 8 bases between. Germline V CDR1 and CDR2: MNHEY, SVGEGT. The CDR3 is 13 amino acids. CDR3 coding DNA: TGTGCCAGCAGTTACTCGAAGCCCCACGAGCAGTACTTC. Translating it yields CASSYSKPHEQYF.

The rearrangement joins TRBV20-1 to TRBJ1-2; 7 bases line up with TRBD1. With V trimmed by 3 bases and J by 6 bases, 13 bases remained unmatched. The CDR3 length is 15 residues. Germline-derived CDR1 and CDR2 are DFQATT and SNEGSKA (reference sequence). Written as DNA, the CDR3 is TGCAGTGCTAGTCCAAGGGGGCAAGAATCCCATGGCTACACCTTC. As protein: CSASPRGQESHGYTF.

The chain links TRBV30 to TRBJ1-1; 7 positions agree with TRBD1. Germline-derived CDR1 and CDR2 are GTSNPN and SVGIG (reference sequence). This CDR3 spans 15 amino acids. V shed 0 bases, J shed 8 bases, and the junction held 12 bases outside the gene matches. The DNA of the CDR3 is TGTGCCTGGAGTGTCCGTATCGGTGGGGACAGCGAAGCTTTCTTT. Its translation is CAWSVRIGGDSEAFF.